This T cell receptor beta chain was found in a study of blood T cell repertoires in COVID-19 (dated by TCRdb to about 2020). In the study overall: Collaborator samples came from the United States, Italy and Spain and covered acute and convalescent phases of COVID-19. The prospective study material was composed of cDNA or gDNA derived from T cells, B-cell-depleted T cells, or PBMCs. Deeply sampled blood TCRbeta repertoires from subjects exposed to, actively infected with, or recovered from COVID-19 were included in the dataset. The repertoires were released in a freely available public database intended as a resource for research on the immune response to SARS-CoV-2. Samples came from the ongoing ImmuneRACE study (first 160 participants) plus 1,254 subjects from 6 global collaborators. The sample metadata nearly always contained a de-identified subject ID, COVID-19 status, age in years and sex. Where available, HLA class I and class II types were taken from metadata supplied by the sample provider and were not determined by assay-based typing.

Trimming takes 1 base from V and 3 bases from J, and the germline ends sit 7 bases apart. From a lookup of the germline V gene, CDR1 and CDR2 are LGHNT and FRNRAP. From the cysteine through the phenylalanine, the CDR3 covers 14 amino acids. Left in the record is the CDR3 DNA by itself, 42 bases read in frame from the first base. Turning to this clone: There is no known antigen for this receptor. Base qualities are missing; no much larger clone stands one base away. The same CDR3 arises from other DNA sequences in this sample as well.

General study outcomes and caveats: Clinical and demographic metadata were provided uncurated, with the amount varying by source and participant.

In the prospective study, participants were 18 to 89 years old, resided in 20 to 30 geographic areas of the United States, and were enrolled through a virtual design. To assign participants to cohorts, the prospective study relied on clinical history that participants themselves reported in a screening survey and a study questionnaire. ImmuneRACE Cohort 3 recovered participants were defined by two consecutive negative NP/OP PCR tests, healthcare professional clearance, or symptom resolution. Each participant in the prospective study had whole blood, serum and a nasopharyngeal or oropharyngeal swab collected by mobile phlebotomists. Additional blood draws and questionnaires over an approximately two-month period could optionally be provided by prospective study participants. Prospective study blood samples were shipped either frozen or at room temperature before DNA extraction. TCRbeta CDR3 regions were amplified from genomic DNA by means of the immunoSEQ Assay, a bias-controlled multiplex PCR. From the authors' description of their analysis: The number of nucleated cells in each sample was estimated from the amplification of reference gene primers within the assay. To quantify the absolute abundance of each unique TCRbeta CDR3 rearrangement, sequence reads were collapsed and filtered. For each sample, productive Simpson clonality was calculated as the square root of Simpson's diversity index across productive rearrangements. Here the immuneACCESS table is served through TCRdb, limited to in-frame sequences with V and J called. Missing clones are a known gap in these copies; in checked studies unresolved V genes cover under half, and the rest lacks a known reason. That table gives V, J and clone size, and the DNA gave D and trimming. This sample lists approximately 470,000 clones; roughly 90% were detected once. The top ten hold 0.7% of the sample.

This TCR was recovered from a woman between 18 and 30 years old who had recovered from COVID-19. Sequencing was carried out using PBMCs or T cells enriched from blood (not recorded which). The V and J segments used are TRBV12-5 and TRBJ1-5; the D segment could be TRBD1, given 5 matching bases. The nucleotides are TGTGCTAGTGGTTTGGGGGGCTACAATCAGCCCCAGCATTTT. Its coded protein is CASGLGGYNQPQHF.